This TCR beta chain was observed in a study of shared clonotypes between healthy human individuals. Overall study findings and caveats: About 5% of naive CD4 clonotypes were shared across several donors.

Points on this clone: Antigen: not known.

The germline V gene has CDR1 SGHTA and CDR2 FQGTGA. This CDR3 is built from 15 residues. The V segment lost 2 bases and the J segment 5 bases; nucleotides outside the gene matches: 5. Investigators spread the genomic DNA of each subset evenly over several immunoSEQ plates. In the original processing: Junction-only immunoSEQ sequences carried no quality scores, so filtering differed. Assay: immunoSEQ multiplex PCR; the TCRdb copy retains only in-frame clones and omits some. Clonal size and the V and J genes are those of that table, whereas D and trimming came from the DNA. The table has about 990,000 clones, about 80% seen once.

Sequencing was carried out using memory CD4+ T cells from PBMCs. As for subset: CD45RA-negative fraction. The sequence came from a man aged 18 to 29 in good health. Some clones in this sample may be carry-over from other donors' samples. J is TRBJ2-3 and V is TRBV7-3; 9 positions match TRBD2. The CDR3 sequence: CASSLLAGRVDTQYF. The CDR3 DNA reads TGTGCCAGCAGCTTACTAGCGGGACGGGTAGATACGCAGTATTTT.